This TCR beta chain was retrieved from a study of T cell repertoires in cytomegalovirus infection. Across the whole study: A matching HLA type, together with CMV infection, was signaled by public TCR beta signatures. Study-wide points: Cumulative frequency (of public TCR beta family members) identified carriers of CMV plus the relevant HLA. HLA-C-restricted TCR beta clonotypes specific for CMV led the ex vivo response.

TCRdb processed the reads anew with MiXCR; each CDR3 protein has one entry. This sample has some 350,000 distinct CDR3 sequences; 15% to 20% occur once, and the top ten carry 7.5% to 9.5%. About this clonotype itself: Antigen: not known.

Sequenced sample: PBMCs. The receptor was derived from a human donor in good health (CMV status not recorded). Some clones in this sample may be carry-over from other donors' samples.

The CDR3 DNA follows: TGTGCCAGCACCCCTGACGTCCCCTACGAGCAGTACTTC. It translates to CASTPDVPYEQYF. V gene TRBV12-3 or TRBV12-4 combines with J gene TRBJ2-7; no reliable D call. Deletions cut 7 bases from V and 2 bases from J, with 12 bases between. The CDR3 loop spans 13 amino acids.